This entry is about one T cell receptor beta chain. Its specific antigen is unknown. No qualities accompany the bases; no much larger clone lies one base away. The data are from a study of cytomegalovirus exposure and HLA in healthy donors (dated by TCRdb to about 2017). General notes on the study: According to an earlier analysis of a few hundred of the donors, about 179 million T cells yielded 90 million to 140 million unique TCR beta sequences and around 300 Gb of sequence data. In the later analysis, no new phenotypic data were used to find candidate immune exposures; instead, reliance was placed on TCR beta sequences and their occurrence across donors. Along with the approximately 700-subject first cohort, a separate validation cohort of over a hundred different subjects was used. An early release covering some 640 HLA-typed donors comprised 250 to 350 gigabases of sequencing data and tens of millions of unique TCR sequences. Across around 400 genotyped donors of the cohort, an average of approximately 200,000 unique TCR beta nucleotide sequences per donor were sequenced, and approximately 17% of those sequences were non-productive. The genetic ancestry cluster associated with self-reported Caucasian donors included 65% to 90% of the approximately 430 genotyped donors. Class I and class II HLA loci were covered by the typing at four-digit resolution. The aim of the study was to test whether cataloging public T cell receptors could identify signatures of past pathogen exposure. The study used immunosequencing to profile the T cell repertoires of approximately 630 subjects and linked those repertoires to cytomegalovirus serostatus. Roughly 5 DR-DQ haplotypes were treated as single units for association and clustering because of strong linkage in the cohort. In an earlier analysis of several hundred of the donors, high-throughput TCR beta sequencing was used to judge whether each TCR beta V gene segment behaved as functional or pseudogenic. Donor age, sex, ethnicity and CMV serostatus were compiled alongside the repertoire data. The number of typed donors differed by locus: roughly 629-640 for A, B, C, DRB1 and DQB1; approximately 520 for DQA1; roughly 600 for DPA1; and around 470 for DPB1. All discovery cohort repertoires had been generated on a single sequencing platform. A later genetic analysis used genome-wide SNP genotypes for about 65% of the roughly 700 donors, treating that subset as a discovery cohort. In a later analysis, previously published TCR beta repertoires from 550 to 750 donors were re-analyzed and high-resolution HLA genotyping was added so that TCR occurrence patterns could be studied. To predict cytomegalovirus infection status, the study brought together high-throughput TCR immunosequencing, statistical association of individual TCRs with disease status, and machine learning. What the research found in general, with its limitations: The sequencing pipeline was judged likely to have produced a cluster of highly shared sequence variants as a technical artifact. Sequencing depth was assumed to be roughly uniform across donors in the presence/absence analyses, though that assumption may not hold. A further reported finding was that TCR beta sequences accurately predicted the HLA-A and HLA-B alleles for most subjects in the first cohort. Correlated functional status among segregating V segments might reflect linkage disequilibrium, but an unknown experimental factor could not be ruled out. Immune exposure information for the cohort was limited to CMV serostatus. Compared with the approximately 710-donor mean, donors in an Asian-associated ancestry cluster had fewer N-insertions in productive TCRs, according to a later genetic analysis. Broadly in line with IMGT annotations, most TCR beta V segments showed up in productive rearrangements about 87% or about 30% of the time in an earlier analysis of several hundred of the donors. Some IMGT-functional V segments, including TRBV6-2 and TRBV6-3, could not be distinguished by the 87-base-pair reads and were therefore excluded. A later analysis found that most CMV-associated TCR beta chains appeared HLA-restricted, with HLA associations seemingly driven largely by CMV exposure. In a later analysis, some 18,000 TCR beta sequences were associated with specific HLA alleles at a false discovery rate of 0.05. In vitro tests confirmed that a few of the cytomegalovirus-associated TCR beta chains recognize cytomegalovirus antigens. This cohort had only TCR beta chains sequenced, and the lack of alpha or paired-chain data limited which features could be detected. In a later analysis, TCR association rates were found to vary across HLA loci, with the most associated TCRs seen for DRB1 alleles and the fewest for HLA-C alleles. Most TCR sequences were seen in very few donors, while some public TCRs were found in many individuals. In a later analysis, HLA-associated TCR beta chains showed more clonal expansion and lower generation probabilities than non-associated chains that were equally common. Several of the top co-occurrence clusters appeared to be linked to parvovirus B19, influenza, CMV and Epstein-Barr virus, according to a later analysis. The study gave a list of 150 to 200 TCR beta chains associated with cytomegalovirus. HLA typing was unavailable for some donors at each locus, so association tests used only the typed subset. In both the original and validation cohorts, the classifier was reported to diagnose cytomegalovirus status with high specificity and sensitivity. An association between a missense DCLRE1C variant and V-gene and J-gene trimming of TCR beta chains was found in a later genetic analysis and replicated in an independent cohort. Strong co-occurrence of HLA alleles, especially DR and DQ, made assigning TCR associations to individual alleles difficult. According to the authors, the approach could potentially be generalized to other disease states and immunological phenotypes. The earlier analysis of about 600 of the donors excluded about 16 rarely observed V segments, including chromosome 9 orphons, because counts were too low.

The cohort comprised around 690 healthy bone marrow donors. Cohort members were all nominally healthy when sampled, although unrecorded immune exposures were likely present. The donor was CMV seropositive and was included in the group of almost 300 seropositive cohort members. A peripheral blood sample was collected from each donor, and TCR beta sequencing was performed on peripheral blood mononuclear cells. Genomic DNA extraction from the blood cell samples was performed with the Qiagen DNeasy Blood Extraction Kit. As encoded in the germline V gene, CDR1 is MDHEN while CDR2 is SYDVKM. Germline trimming amounts to 8 bases on V and 3 bases on J, with 9 as the count of junction bases outside the gene matches. The CDR3 has 14 amino acids, counting the end cysteine and phenylalanine. Only the CDR3 DNA stays, 42 bases, in frame from base 1. Receptor libraries were prepared by the immunoSEQ multiplex PCR assay. For the multiplex PCR, a mixture combining 60 forward primers for TCR Vbeta segments and 13 reverse primers for TCR Jbeta segments was used. The CDR3 region of rearranged TCR beta genes was amplified from genomic DNA with a multiplex PCR assay. On the Illumina HiSeq System, the amplified TCR beta libraries were sequenced as 87-base-pair reads. For the original study's pipeline: A later analysis counted about 80 million unique TCR beta chains across the 550 to 750 repertoires, and some 12 million of these chains were shared by at least two donors. Raw reads were error-corrected and collapsed into unique sequences with a nearest-neighbor algorithm that merged closely related sequences to remove PCR and sequencing errors. To assign V, D and J gene segments, CDR3 sequences were aligned to IMGT reference sequences. For a sequence to be retained, a match of at least six nucleotides to both a V gene segment and a J gene segment was required. A rearrangement counted as productive if the CDR3 had no stop codons and remained in frame with V and J, and every other rearrangement counted as non-productive. Following IMGT convention, CDR3 was defined as the stretch from the second conserved V-encoded cysteine up to the conserved J-encoded phenylalanine. In an earlier analysis of around 640 of the donors, sequences lacking an unambiguous match to a single V gene segment were excluded. An earlier analysis of 500 to 700 of the donors classified V segments as functional when productive rearrangements were above 56.7% and as segregating when the standard deviation between donors was above 5%. A statistical classification framework was built to diagnose cytomegalovirus status from the catalog of TCR beta chain sequences. In a later analysis, TCR nucleotide sequences were compared against IMGT/GENE-DB human TR gene sequences so that V and J genes could be assigned. A later analysis assigned CDR3 sequences and most-parsimonious VDJ recombination scenarios with the TCRdist pipeline. In a later analysis, every TCR beta chain was defined by the combination of its CDR3 amino acid sequence and its V-gene family, and reads without a unique V-gene family were dropped. A later analysis removed 450 to 600 highly shared, low-generation-probability nucleotide sequences to deal with suspected cross-contamination and a sequencing artifact. In a later analysis, a clonal expansion index for each public chain was calculated from normalized within-repertoire ranks of inferred template counts. In a later analysis, generation probabilities were computed using a VDJ recombination model fitted to out-of-frame rearrangements, and the results were checked against IGoR. Hypergeometric tests were used in a later analysis to score TCR-TCR, TCR-HLA and TCR-CMV co-occurrence, with a repertoire-size bias correction applied to the TCR pairs. False discovery rates were estimated in a later analysis by permuting HLA or CMV assignments 20 times. In a later analysis, co-occurring TCRs were grouped using DBSCAN, and TCRdist sequence similarity was added for clustering within HLA-allele-positive subsets. For co-occurrence clustering, repertoires with fewer than 30,000 or more than 120,000 public chains were excluded, along with four to six repertoires with anomalous nucleotide sharing. TCRdb re-hosts the immuneACCESS table, in-frame sequences only. Its copies lack some clones; in the studies checked, an unresolved V gene accounts for under half of them, and the cause for the rest is not known. The V and J calls and clone size come from that table; D and trimming were worked out from the DNA. This sample holds 130,000 to 150,000 clones; around 84% were observed only once. The ten largest clones capture under 3% of the sample.

The sequenced sample was PBMCs. This clonotype was obtained from a man between 40 and 49 years old in good health and CMV-seropositive. Recombination linked TRBV28 to TRBJ2-7, and 8 junction bases match TRBD1. This receptor has the CDR3 CASVDRGVHYEQYF. The DNA sequence is given as TGTGCCAGCGTCGACAGGGGCGTACACTACGAGCAGTACTTC.